Included here is one T cell receptor beta chain sequence, with context. The length of the CDR3 is 16 residues. The V gene's germline CDR1 is SGHTA and CDR2 FQGNSA. Trimming took 2 bases from V and 1 from J, leaving 11 bases between them. TCRdb reanalysed the PCR reads using MiXCR and keeps one entry per CDR3 protein. The repertoire holds roughly 100,000 distinct CDR3 sequences, 30% to 35% seen once, with 9.7% in the top ten. The record originates from a study of molecular identifiers for immune sequencing clone quantification. This TCR derives from a human donor in good health. Some libraries in this study had Jurkat cell RNA spiked in. The rearrangement uses TRBV7-2 and TRBJ2-2; D not certain. The sequenced sample was naive CD8+ T cells from blood, with Jurkat cell RNA spiked in. Subset noted: FACS-sorted CD8+CD4-CCR7+CD45RA+ naive T cells. CDR3 sequence: CASSLFGQWNTGELFF. Written as DNA, the CDR3 is TGTGCCAGCAGCTTATTCGGCCAGTGGAACACCGGGGAGCTGTTTTTT.